The source of this T cell receptor beta chain is a study of cytomegalovirus exposure and HLA in healthy donors. Study overall: For the roughly 390 genotyped donors, about 81% fell within the Caucasian-associated ancestry cluster.

The V end was cut by 1 base, the J end by 7 bases, with 4 bases between. From germline, CDR1 is SEHNR and CDR2 FQNEAQ (reference sequence). The CDR3 is 12 residues long. This clone was seen a few times. Its specificity is unknown. Primers: 60 Vbeta forward and 13 Jbeta reverse. The assay was immunoSEQ multiplex PCR, and TCRdb's table has in-frame clones only and misses some. The sample has some 77,000 clones; about 80% are singletons. Broader study findings: Earlier analysis looked at TCR beta V segments, and most were productive about 87% or about 30% of the time. Highly shared sequence variants in one cluster were likely a sequencing artifact. Common viral pathogens seemed, in a later analysis, to connect with several of the most significant clusters.

The V gene is TRBV7-9, the J gene TRBJ2-2, with D unclear. This clonotype was obtained from a man in his thirties or forties in good health and CMV-seronegative. Sequencing was carried out using PBMCs. The CDR3 is CASSLDYGELFF. In nucleotides, the CDR3 is TGTGCCAGCAGCTTAGATTACGGGGAGCTGTTTTTT. The whole variable domain, filled in from reference TRBV7-9 and TRBJ2-2, reads DTGVSQNPRHKITKRGQNVTFRCDPISEHNRLYWYRQTLGQGPEFLTYFQNEAQLEKSRLLSDRFSAERPKGSFSTLEIQRTEQGDSAMYLCASSLDYGELFFGEGSRLTVL.